Shown below are 16 T cell receptor beta chains from a single sample sequenced in a study of shared clonotypes between healthy human individuals. Data came from immunoSEQ multiplex PCR; TCRdb stores just in-frame clones and leaves some out. Of around 500,000 clones listed, approximately 80% are singletons. Sample: PBMCs. The receptors originated from a woman aged 40 to 50 in good health. Some clones in this sample may be carry-over from other donors' samples.

This rearrangement joins TRBV9 to TRBJ1-2; TRBD1 agrees at 11 bases. The CDR3 is made up of 17 amino acids. V dropped 0 bases and J dropped 4; count of bases not matched to a gene: 8. Looked up from germline, CDR1 is SGDLS and CDR2 is YYNGEE. Here the CDR3 reads CASSVGDRGRLSYGYTF. CDR3 in DNA: TGTGCCAGCAGCGTAGGGGACAGGGGGAGATTGAGCTATGGCTACACCTTC.

This chain connects TRBV6-4 to TRBJ2-1; TRBD2 agrees at 8 bases. Germline assignment: CDR1 MRHNA and CDR2 SNTAGT. The CDR3 totals 14 residues. J was trimmed by 7 bases and V by 4 bases; bases with no gene match: 6. CDR3 sequence reads: CASSGAGAWNEQFF. The CDR3 nucleotides read TGTGCCAGCAGTGGAGCGGGAGCTTGGAATGAGCAGTTCTTC.

The chain combines TRBV6-6 with TRBJ2-7; 8 nucleotides align to TRBD2. Germline values: CDR1 MNHNY, CDR2 SVGAGI (reference sequence). The V and J ends lost 6 bases and 0 bases, in that order; junction bases with no gene match: 10. This CDR3 spans 16 amino acids. CDR3 in DNA: TGTGCCAGCAGCAAGGGTAGCGGGAAGAGCTCCTACGAGCAGTACTTC. Protein: CASSKGSGKSSYEQYF.

The genes are TRBV5-4 and TRBJ2-5; no clear D gene. This CDR3 region has 14 residues. The V gene lost 4 bases and the J gene lost 5 bases, with 15 bases spanning the gap. Germline V lookup: CDR1 SGHNT, CDR2 YYREEE (reference sequence). The CDR3 DNA reads TGTGCCAGCAGCGGCCCGACTGGAGAGGAGACCCAGTACTTC. Its protein is CASSGPTGEETQYF.

V usage is TRBV6-5 and J usage is TRBJ2-7, with D possibly being TRBD1 (6 bases). V lost 9 bases to trimming and J lost 7 bases, with 13 bases between them. Germline lookup yields CDR1 MNHEY and CDR2 SVGAGI. This CDR3 has 11 residues. This chain's CDR3 is CARWTVREQYF. The CDR3 nucleotides read TGTGCCAGATGGACAGTGCGTGAGCAGTACTTC.

The chain couples TRBV7-2 to TRBJ2-5; 8 bases align to TRBD1. The closer fit of TRBJ2-7 to the DNA end suggests the J call may be wrong. Germline V gives CDR1 SGHTA, CDR2 FQGNSA. The CDR3 spans 15 residues. CDR3 in DNA: TGTGCCAGCAGCTTAGCGACCGGACAGGGTTACGAGCAGTACTTC. This gives the protein CASSLATGQGYEQYF.

This clone came up once. Here the CDR3 reads CASSPDRGGTDTQYF. In DNA, the CDR3 is TGTGCCAGCAGTCCTGACAGGGGGGGCACAGATACGCAGTATTTT. The chain combines TRBV27 with TRBJ2-3; 9 bases agree with TRBD1. Germline V gene data show CDR1 as MNHEY and CDR2 as SMNVEV (reference sequence). Losses at the gene ends were 5 bases for V and 1 base for J; bases not matched to a gene: 4. This CDR3 has 15 amino acids.

This clone was picked up many times. The chain carries TRBV27 and TRBJ2-7, with D perhaps matching TRBD1 (5 bases). The CDR3 has 14 amino acids. CDR1 and CDR2 from the germline V gene are MNHEY and SMNVEV (reference sequence). V shed 5 bases and J shed 4 bases, with 15 bases lying between them. The DNA for the CDR3 is TGTGCCAGCAGTCCCACTCGGACACTTTACGAGCAGTACTTC. It codes for CASSPTRTLYEQYF.

This clone was detected only once. The CDR3 sequence: CASSLQKGGYTF. The DNA of the CDR3 is TGTGCCAGCAGCTTACAGAAGGGCGGCTACACCTTC. The V gene is TRBV9, the J gene TRBJ1-2; D is ambiguous. Looked up from germline, CDR1 is SGDLS and CDR2 is YYNGEE. CDR3 size: 12 residues. Trimming cost V 4 bases and J 8 bases, with 12 bases left between them. Looking up the rest from reference TRBV9 and TRBJ1-2 gives the full variable domain: DSGVTQTPKHLITATGQRVTLRCSPRSGDLSVYWYQQSLDQGLQFLIQYYNGEERAKGNILERFSAQQFPDLHSELNLSSLELGDSALYFCASSLQKGGYTFGSGTRLTVV.

The J gene is TRBJ2-1, the V gene TRBV28; TRBD2 agrees at 13 bases. Germline CDR1 is MDHEN and CDR2 is SYDVKM. V lost 2 bases to trimming and J lost 8 bases; unmatched junction nucleotides: 9. This CDR3 region has 17 residues. For the CDR3, the DNA is TGTGCCAGCAGTTTACGCCGGGGGACTAGCGGGATAGATGAGCAGTTCTTC. Translation gives CASSLRRGTSGIDEQFF.

The chain combines TRBV11-2 with TRBJ2-1, with D possibly being TRBD2 (5 bases). The germline CDR1 and CDR2 sequences are SGHAT and FQNNGV. V was shortened by 0 bases and J by 1 base, with 10 bases between the two germline ends. The CDR3 is made up of 16 amino acids. CDR3 bases: TGTGCCAGCAGCTTAGATCCGCCGGGGTCCTACAATGAGCAGTTCTTC. Translation gives CASSLDPPGSYNEQFF.

V gene TRBV5-1 combines with J gene TRBJ2-7; TRBD1 matches at 12 bases. The CDR3 totals 18 residues. Losses at the gene ends were 3 bases for V and 4 bases for J; bases not matched to a gene: 14. Germline V gene sequence: CDR1 SGHRS, CDR2 YFSETQ. CDR3 in amino acids: CASSSYPPPGQGAYEQYF. The DNA of the CDR3 is TGCGCCAGCAGCTCCTACCCCCCACCGGGACAGGGGGCTTACGAGCAGTACTTC.

This chain links TRBV2 with TRBJ2-3, with D possibly being TRBD2 (5 bases). The CDR3 loop spans 11 amino acids. CDR1 and CDR2 from the germline V gene are SNHLY and FYNNEI. V gave up 8 bases and J gave up 8 bases, with 11 bases separating them. DNA for the CDR3: TGTGCCAGCGTCCCGGGGAGTACGCAGTATTTT. Protein sequence: CASVPGSTQYF.

The chain joins TRBV28 to TRBJ2-7; TRBD2 matches at 15 bases. The CDR3 runs to 19 residues. The junction had 12 bases not matched to a gene; V was cut back by 4 bases and J by 2 bases. Looked up from germline, CDR1 is MDHEN and CDR2 is SYDVKM. CDR3 residues: CASSSLLGTSGRSTYEQYF. In DNA, the CDR3 is TGTGCCAGCAGTTCCCTTCTAGGGACTAGCGGGAGGTCTACCTACGAGCAGTACTTC.

This clone has just one count. The chain employs TRBV7-3 and TRBJ2-5, with D perhaps TRBD2 (6 bases). The CDR3 spans 14 residues. Germline V lookup: CDR1 SGHTA, CDR2 FQGTGA. Trimming cost V 2 bases and J 5 bases, with 12 bases left between them. The CDR3 sequence: CASSLAGFGETQYF. DNA for the CDR3: TGTGCCAGCAGCTTAGCGGGGTTTGGGGAGACCCAGTACTTC. Supplemented by reference TRBV7-3 and TRBJ2-5, the full variable domain reads GAGVSQTPSNKVTEKGKYVELRCDPISGHTALYWYRQSLGQGPEFLIYFQGTGAADDSGLPNDRFFAVRPEGSVSTLKIQRTERGDSAVYLCASSLAGFGETQYFGPGTRLLVL.

This sequence joins TRBV10-3 and TRBJ2-3, with unresolved D. The germline gives CDR1 ENHRY, CDR2 SYGVKD. This CDR3 region has 15 residues. The germline V and J ends were trimmed by 0 bases and 1 base, with 8 bases remaining between them. Here the CDR3 reads CAISESAVGTDTQYF. The CDR3 DNA is TGTGCCATCAGTGAGTCTGCTGTCGGCACAGATACGCAGTATTTT.